A selection of T cell receptor beta chains follows, all from one sample in a study of T-cell memory formation after mild COVID-19. MiXCR was run by TCRdb on the 5' RACE reads, yielding one entry per CDR3 protein. The data hold 350,000 or so distinct CDR3 sequences, with 13% observed a single time. The specimen sequenced was PBMCs or a T cell subset sorted from them (not recorded which). The receptors come from a man younger than 35 who had mild COVID-19 (a few samples of this study predate the infection). Cell type and time point are not known. CDR3s include the opening cysteine and the closing phenylalanine or tryptophan.

v_gene: TRBV13
CDR3aa: CASSLGYIGAEAFF

v_gene: TRBV5-4
CDR3aa: CASSKNPDSNQPQHF

v_gene: TRBV7-9
CDR3aa: CASSSGTGGPYEQYF

v_gene: TRBV29-1
CDR3aa: CSAPTGGTEAFF

v_gene: TRBV7-2
CDR3aa: CASSQITRFHNEQFF

v_gene: TRBV7-2
CDR3aa: CASSPRGPSGDTQYF

v_gene: TRBV11-2
CDR3aa: CAWAALGNSPLHF

v_gene: TRBV7-9
CDR3aa: CASSSLRAGALYEQYF

v_gene: TRBV23-1
CDR3aa: CASSPPVHRETQYF

v_gene: TRBV4-3
CDR3aa: CASSYKTGTSGVVTGELFF

v_gene: TRBV6-4
CDR3aa: CASSDSSGGANTGELFF

v_gene: TRBV6-2/TRBV6-3
CDR3aa: CATKQASGGRWQFF

v_gene: TRBV6-1
CDR3aa: CASRTLAGGVNEQFF

v_gene: TRBV6-2/TRBV6-3
CDR3aa: CASSGRGRSTDTQYF

v_gene: TRBV5-1
CDR3aa: CASSLGRDSFRTSDTQYF

v_gene: TRBV5-6
CDR3aa: CASSLEGGAGNQPQHF

v_gene: TRBV11-2
CDR3aa: CASSPTGPYEQYF

v_gene: TRBV7-9
CDR3aa: CASWRTSEGNTIYF

v_gene: TRBV5-1
CDR3aa: CASRRPSVDTQYF

v_gene: TRBV9
CDR3aa: CASSSAGANPLSYNEQFF